This TCR beta chain stems from a study of T cell responses to AZD1222 COVID-19 vaccine. The table came from immunoSEQ multiplex PCR; TCRdb's copy has only in-frame clones and leaves some out. The repertoire holds around 180,000 clones, with 70% to 90% as singletons. This CDR3 has 15 residues. The germline V gene encodes CDR1 MNHEY and CDR2 SVGAGI. V gave up 6 bases and J gave up 8 bases, with 20 bases separating them. The receptor was derived from an adult in good health. Sequencing used peripheral blood, obtained on day 0 of AZD1222 vaccination. The J gene is TRBJ2-1, the V gene TRBV6-5, with D tentatively TRBD1 or TRBD2 (5 bases each). The CDR3 coding sequence is TGTGCCAGCAGACCCCGGGGAACGGGACGTGATGAGCAGTTCTTC. It translates to CASRPRGTGRDEQFF.